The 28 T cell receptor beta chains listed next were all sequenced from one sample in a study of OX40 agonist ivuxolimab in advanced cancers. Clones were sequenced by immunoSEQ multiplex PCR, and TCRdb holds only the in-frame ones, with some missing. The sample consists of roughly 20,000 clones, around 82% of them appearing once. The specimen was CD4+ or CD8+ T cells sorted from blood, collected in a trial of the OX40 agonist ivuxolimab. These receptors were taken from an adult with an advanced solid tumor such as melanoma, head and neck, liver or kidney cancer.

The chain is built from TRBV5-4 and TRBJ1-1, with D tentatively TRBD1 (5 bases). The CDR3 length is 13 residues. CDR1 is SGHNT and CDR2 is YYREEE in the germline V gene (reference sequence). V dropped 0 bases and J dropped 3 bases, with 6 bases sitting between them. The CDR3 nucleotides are TGTGCCAGCAGCTTGGTGGGGGACACTGAAGCTTTCTTT. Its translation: CASSLVGDTEAFF.

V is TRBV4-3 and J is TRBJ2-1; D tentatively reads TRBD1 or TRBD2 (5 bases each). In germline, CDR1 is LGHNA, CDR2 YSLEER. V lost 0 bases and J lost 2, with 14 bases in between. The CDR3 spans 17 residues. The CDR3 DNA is TGCGCCAGCAGCCAAGATAAAGTGAGGGGAACCTACAATGAGCAGTTCTTC. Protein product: CASSQDKVRGTYNEQFF.

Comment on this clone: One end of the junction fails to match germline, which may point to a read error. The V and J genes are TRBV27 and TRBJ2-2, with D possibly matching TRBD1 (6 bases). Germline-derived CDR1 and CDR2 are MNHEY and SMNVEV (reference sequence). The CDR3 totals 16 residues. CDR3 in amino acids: CASSFVTGLNAGELFF. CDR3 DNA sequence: TGTGCCAGCAGTTTTGTTACAGGGCTGAACGCCGGGGAGCTGTTTTTT.

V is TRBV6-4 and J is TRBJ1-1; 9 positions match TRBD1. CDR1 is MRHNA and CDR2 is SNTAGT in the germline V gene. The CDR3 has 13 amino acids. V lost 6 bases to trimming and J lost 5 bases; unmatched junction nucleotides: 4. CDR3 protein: CASRRQGGTEAFF. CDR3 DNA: TGTGCCAGCAGGCGACAGGGGGGGACTGAAGCTTTCTTT.

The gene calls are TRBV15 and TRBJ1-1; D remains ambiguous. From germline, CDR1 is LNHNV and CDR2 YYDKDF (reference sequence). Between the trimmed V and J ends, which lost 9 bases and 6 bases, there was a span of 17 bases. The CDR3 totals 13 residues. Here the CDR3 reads CATSFSSASEAFF. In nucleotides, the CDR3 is TGTGCCACTAGCTTCAGCAGCGCCTCTGAAGCTTTCTTT. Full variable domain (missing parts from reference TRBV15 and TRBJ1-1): DAMVIQNPRYQVTQFGKPVTLSCSQTLNHNVMYWYQQKSSQAPKLLFHYYDKDFNNEADTPDNFQSRRPNTSFCFLDIRSPGLGDTAMYLCATSFSSASEAFFGQGTRLTVV.

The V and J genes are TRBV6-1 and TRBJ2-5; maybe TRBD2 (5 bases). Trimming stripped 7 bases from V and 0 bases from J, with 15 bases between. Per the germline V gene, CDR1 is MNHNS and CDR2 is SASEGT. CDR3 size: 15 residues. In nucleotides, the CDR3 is TGTGCCAGCAACCTAGCCGACACGTACCAAGAGACCCAGTACTTC. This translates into CASNLADTYQETQYF.

The CDR3 is CASSYLIRQHTDTQYF. The CDR3 nucleotides are TGTGCCAGCAGTTACTTGATTAGACAGCACACAGATACGCAGTATTTT. The chain links TRBV6-5 to TRBJ2-3; D perhaps matches TRBD1 (5 bases). Trimming took off 1 base at V and 2 bases at J, with 13 bases between the two ends. The length of the CDR3 is 16 residues. In germline, CDR1 is MNHEY, CDR2 SVGAGI.

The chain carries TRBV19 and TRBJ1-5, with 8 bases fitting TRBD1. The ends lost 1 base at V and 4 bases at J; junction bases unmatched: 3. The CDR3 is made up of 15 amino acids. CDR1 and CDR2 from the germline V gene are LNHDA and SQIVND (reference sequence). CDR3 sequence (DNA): TGTGCCAGTAGTATAGTCCAGGGGGCTAATCAGCCCCAGCATTTT. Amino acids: CASSIVQGANQPQHF.

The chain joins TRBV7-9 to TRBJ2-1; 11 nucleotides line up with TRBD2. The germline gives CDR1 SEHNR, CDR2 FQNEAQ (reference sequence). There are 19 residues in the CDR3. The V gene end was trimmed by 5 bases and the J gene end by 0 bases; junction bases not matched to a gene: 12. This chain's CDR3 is CASSPLAGATRSSYNEQFF. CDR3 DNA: TGTGCCAGCAGCCCACTAGCGGGGGCCACTCGGAGCTCCTACAATGAGCAGTTCTTC.

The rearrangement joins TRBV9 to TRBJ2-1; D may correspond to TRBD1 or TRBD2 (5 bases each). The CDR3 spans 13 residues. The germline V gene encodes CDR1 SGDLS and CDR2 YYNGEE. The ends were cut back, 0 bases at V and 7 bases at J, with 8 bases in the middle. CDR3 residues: CASSVGDRNEQFF. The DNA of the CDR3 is TGTGCCAGCAGCGTAGGGGACCGGAATGAGCAGTTCTTC.

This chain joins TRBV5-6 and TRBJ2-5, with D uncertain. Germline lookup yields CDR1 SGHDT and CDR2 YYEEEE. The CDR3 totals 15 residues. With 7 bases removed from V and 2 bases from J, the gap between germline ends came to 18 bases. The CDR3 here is CASLHDMDPQETQYF. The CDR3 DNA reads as TGTGCCAGCCTCCATGACATGGACCCTCAAGAGACCCAGTACTTC.

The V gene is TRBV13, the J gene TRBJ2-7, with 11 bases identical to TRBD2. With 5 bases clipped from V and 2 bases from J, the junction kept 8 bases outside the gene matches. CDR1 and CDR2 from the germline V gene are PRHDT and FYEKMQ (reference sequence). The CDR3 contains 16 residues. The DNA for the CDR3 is TGTGCCAGCAGCCAAGACACTAGCGGGAGTACCTACGAGCAGTACTTC. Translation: CASSQDTSGSTYEQYF.

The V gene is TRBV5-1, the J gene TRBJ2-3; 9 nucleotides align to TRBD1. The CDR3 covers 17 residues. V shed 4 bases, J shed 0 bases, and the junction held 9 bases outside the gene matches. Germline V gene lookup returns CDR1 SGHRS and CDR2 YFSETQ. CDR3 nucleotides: TGCGCCAGCAGCAAGGGGACAGGGACGGTTAGCACAGATACGCAGTATTTT. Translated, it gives CASSKGTGTVSTDTQYF.

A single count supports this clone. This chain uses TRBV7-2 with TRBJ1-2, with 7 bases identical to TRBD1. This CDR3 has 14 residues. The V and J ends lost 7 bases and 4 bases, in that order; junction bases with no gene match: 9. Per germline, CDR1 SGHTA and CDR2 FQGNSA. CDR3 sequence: CASTLIGGAYGYTF. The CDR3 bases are TGTGCCAGCACCCTTATAGGGGGCGCCTATGGCTACACCTTC. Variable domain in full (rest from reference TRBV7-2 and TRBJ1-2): GAGVSQSPSNKVTEKGKDVELRCDPISGHTALYWYRQSLGQGLEFLIYFQGNSAPDKSGLPSDRFSAERTGGSVSTLTIQRTQQEDSAVYLCASTLIGGAYGYTFGSGTRLTVV.

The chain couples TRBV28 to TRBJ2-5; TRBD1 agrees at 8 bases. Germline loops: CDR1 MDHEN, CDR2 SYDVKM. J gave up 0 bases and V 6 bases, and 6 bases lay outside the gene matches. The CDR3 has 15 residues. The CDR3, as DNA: TGTGCCAGCAGGCTGGACAGGGAAAACCAAGAGACCCAGTACTTC. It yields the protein CASRLDRENQETQYF.

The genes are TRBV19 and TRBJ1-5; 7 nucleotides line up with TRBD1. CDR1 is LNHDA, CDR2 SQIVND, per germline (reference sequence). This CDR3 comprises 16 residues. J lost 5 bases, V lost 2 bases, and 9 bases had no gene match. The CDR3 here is CASSIIAGGADQPQHF. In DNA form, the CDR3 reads TGTGCCAGTAGTATAATCGCAGGGGGGGCAGATCAGCCCCAGCATTTT.

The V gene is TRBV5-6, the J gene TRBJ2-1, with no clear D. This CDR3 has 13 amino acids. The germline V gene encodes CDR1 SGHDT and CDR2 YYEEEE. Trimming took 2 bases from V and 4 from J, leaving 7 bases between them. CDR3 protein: CASSFVTYNEQFF. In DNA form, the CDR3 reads TGTGCCAGCAGCTTCGTTACTTACAATGAGCAGTTCTTC.

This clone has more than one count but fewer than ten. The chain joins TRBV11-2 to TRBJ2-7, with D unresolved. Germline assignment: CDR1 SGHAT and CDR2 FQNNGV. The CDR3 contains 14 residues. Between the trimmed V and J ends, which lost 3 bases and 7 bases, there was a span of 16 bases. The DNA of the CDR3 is TGTGCCAGCAGCTTTCCTAGGGTAGTCGGGGAGCAGTACTTC. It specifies CASSFPRVVGEQYF.

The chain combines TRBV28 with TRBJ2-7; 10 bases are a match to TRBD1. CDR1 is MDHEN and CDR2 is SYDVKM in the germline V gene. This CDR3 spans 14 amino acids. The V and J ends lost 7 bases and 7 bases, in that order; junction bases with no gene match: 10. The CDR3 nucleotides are TGTGCCAGCACTGGGACAGGGGTAGTGCGGGAGCAGTACTTC. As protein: CASTGTGVVREQYF. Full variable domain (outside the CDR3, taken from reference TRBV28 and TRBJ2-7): DVKVTQSSRYLVKRTGEKVFLECVQDMDHENMFWYRQDPGLGLRLIYFSYDVKMKEKGDIPEGYSVSREKKERFSLILESASTNQTSMYLCASTGTGVVREQYFGPGTRLTVT.

The CDR3 here is CASSPGGDSQETQYF. For the CDR3, the DNA is TGCGCCAGCAGCCCCGGGGGGGACAGTCAAGAGACCCAGTACTTC. The V call is TRBV5-1, the J call TRBJ2-5; tentatively, D is TRBD2 (8 bases). Trimming cost V 4 bases and J 2 bases, with 15 bases left between them. Germline V gene data show CDR1 as SGHRS and CDR2 as YFSETQ. The CDR3 spans 15 residues.

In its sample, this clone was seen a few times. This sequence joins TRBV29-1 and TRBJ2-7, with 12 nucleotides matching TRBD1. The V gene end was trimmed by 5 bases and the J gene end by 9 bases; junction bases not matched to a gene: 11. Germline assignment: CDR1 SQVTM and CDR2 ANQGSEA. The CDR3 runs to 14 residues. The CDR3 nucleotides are TGCAGCGTTTGGCCCGGGACAGGGGGCGGTGTGCAGTACTTC. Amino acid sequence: CSVWPGTGGGVQYF.

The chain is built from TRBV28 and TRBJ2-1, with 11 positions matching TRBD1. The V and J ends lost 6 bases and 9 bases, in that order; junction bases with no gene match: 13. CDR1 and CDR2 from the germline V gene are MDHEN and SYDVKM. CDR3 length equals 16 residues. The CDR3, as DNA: TGTGCCAGCAGCCCTCGGACAGGGGGCTTCCCCCCTGAGCAGTTCTTC. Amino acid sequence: CASSPRTGGFPPEQFF.

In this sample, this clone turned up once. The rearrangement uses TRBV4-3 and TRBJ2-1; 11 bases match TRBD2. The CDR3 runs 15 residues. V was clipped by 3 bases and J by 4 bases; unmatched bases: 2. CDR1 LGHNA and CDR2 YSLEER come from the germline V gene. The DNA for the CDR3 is TGCGCCAGCAGCCAGGGACTAGCGGTGTACAATGAGCAGTTCTTC. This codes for CASSQGLAVYNEQFF.

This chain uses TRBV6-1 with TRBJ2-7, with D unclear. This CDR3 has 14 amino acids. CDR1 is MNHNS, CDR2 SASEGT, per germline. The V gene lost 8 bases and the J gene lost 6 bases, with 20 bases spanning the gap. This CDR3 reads CASAPALVQVEQYF. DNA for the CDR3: TGTGCCAGCGCCCCTGCACTGGTCCAAGTCGAGCAGTACTTC.

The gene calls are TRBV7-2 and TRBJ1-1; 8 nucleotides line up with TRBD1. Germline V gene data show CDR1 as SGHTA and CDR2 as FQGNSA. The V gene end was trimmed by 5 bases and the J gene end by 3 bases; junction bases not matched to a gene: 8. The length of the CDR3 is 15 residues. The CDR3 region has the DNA TGTGCCAGCAGCGAAAAACAGGGGGTCTACACTGAAGCTTTCTTT. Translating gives CASSEKQGVYTEAFF.

The CDR3 DNA reads TGTGCCAGCAGCCTGCTGGCGGGAGTGTCTCGTGAGCAGTTCTTC. Its protein is CASSLLAGVSREQFF. The rearrangement links TRBV27 to TRBJ2-1, with 7 bases fitting TRBD2. Germline CDR1 MNHEY, CDR2 SMNVEV (reference sequence). Trimming removed 6 bases from V and 9 bases from J; junction bases left unmatched: 14. The CDR3 is 15 residues long.

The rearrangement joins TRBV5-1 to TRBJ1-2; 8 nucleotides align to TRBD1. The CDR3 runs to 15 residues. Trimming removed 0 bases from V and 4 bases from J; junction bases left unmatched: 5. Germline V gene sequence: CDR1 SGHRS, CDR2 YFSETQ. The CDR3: CASSLEEDRVYGYTF. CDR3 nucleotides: TGCGCCAGCAGCTTGGAGGAGGACAGGGTCTATGGCTACACCTTC.

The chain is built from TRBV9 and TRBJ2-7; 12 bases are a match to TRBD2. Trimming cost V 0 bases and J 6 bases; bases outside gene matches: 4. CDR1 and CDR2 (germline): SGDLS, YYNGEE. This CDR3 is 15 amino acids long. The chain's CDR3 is CASSVGLAGGSEQYF. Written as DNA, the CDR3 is TGTGCCAGCAGCGTAGGCCTAGCGGGAGGGAGCGAGCAGTACTTC. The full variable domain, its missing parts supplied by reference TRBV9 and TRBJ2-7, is DSGVTQTPKHLITATGQRVTLRCSPRSGDLSVYWYQQSLDQGLQFLIQYYNGEERAKGNILERFSAQQFPDLHSELNLSSLELGDSALYFCASSVGLAGGSEQYFGPGTRLTVT.